This entry lists 27 T cell receptor beta chains sequenced from one sample in a study of T cells in Graves' hyperthyroidism and ophthalmopathy (dated by TCRdb to about 2019). Library preparation was by multiplex PCR. The sequencing machine was an Illumina HiSeq 2000. The TCR beta CDR3 regions were amplified from the RNA transcripts. The TCR CDR3 was subjected to a first round of RT-PCR using the HTBI primer set and the Qiagen OneStep RT-PCR kit. TCRdb trimmed public reads at Q25 via fastp, called clones via MiXCR and kept in-frame beta chains. Under each unique CDR3 protein, matching rows form one entry showing the most common genes and DNA. The sample yields roughly 200,000 distinct CDR3 sequences; about 17% were counted once. The top ten clonotypes cover 53% of the sample. Sequencing was performed on blood. The receptors come from a woman aged 45-60 years with Graves' hyperthyroidism.

V is TRBV28 and J is TRBJ2-7, with TRBD1 matching 7 bases. V trimming: 2 bases; J trimming: 5 bases; junction bases outside the gene matches: 9. Looked up from germline, CDR1 is MDHEN and CDR2 is SYDVKM. The CDR3 is 15 residues long. The CDR3 loop reads CASSLVTGDLDEQYF. CDR3 sequence (DNA): TGTGCCAGCAGTTTAGTAACAGGGGATCTCGACGAGCAGTACTTC.

This clonotype was picked up many times. The genes are TRBV20-1 and TRBJ1-2; 11 bases map to TRBD1. The CDR3 is 14 amino acids. Germline lookup yields CDR1 DFQATT and CDR2 SNEGSKA (reference sequence). The J segment lost 6 bases and the V segment lost 1 base, leaving 4 bases of the junction unmatched. The CDR3 spells CSARARTGGDGYTF. CDR3 in DNA: TGCAGTGCTAGAGCGAGGACAGGGGGCGATGGCTACACCTTC.

The gene calls are TRBV5-1 and TRBJ2-2, with D perhaps matching TRBD2 (6 bases). The germline CDR1 and CDR2 sequences are SGHRS and YFSETQ. This CDR3 has 14 amino acids. With 3 bases removed from V and 4 bases from J, the gap between germline ends came to 10 bases. The CDR3 reads CASSSGTPTGELFF. The CDR3 DNA reads TGCGCCAGCAGCTCCGGGACTCCCACCGGGGAGCTGTTTTTT.

This rearrangement joins TRBV6-1 to TRBJ2-3, with D unresolved. Trimming pared 10 bases from V and 0 bases from J, leaving 11 bases between. Germline CDR1 is MNHNS and CDR2 is SASEGT. CDR3 length: 13 residues. The CDR3 loop reads CATKGTSTDTQYF. The DNA for the CDR3 is TGTGCCACTAAGGGAACTAGCACAGATACGCAGTATTTT.

This clonotype was seen more than once but under ten times. The chain uses TRBV20-1 and TRBJ2-5, with 7 nucleotides matching TRBD2. The germline gives CDR1 DFQATT, CDR2 SNEGSKA (reference sequence). This CDR3 is built from 15 residues. The ends lost 1 base at V and 4 bases at J; junction bases unmatched: 9. The CDR3 nucleotides are TGCAGTGCTAGAGGAACGGCGGGAGCAGCAGAGACCCAGTACTTC. It translates to CSARGTAGAAETQYF.

This clonotype was detected a few times. The chain carries TRBV10-1 and TRBJ1-2; no clear D. Germline CDR1 WNHNN, CDR2 SYGVQD (reference sequence). Trimming left V 6 bases short and J 5 bases short, with 22 bases between. There are 16 residues in the CDR3. This CDR3 is CASSDRGQPSRYGYTF. The CDR3 DNA follows: TGCGCCAGCAGCGACCGCGGTCAGCCGTCTCGATATGGCTACACCTTC.

This clonotype was counted at least ten times. CDR3 in DNA: TGTGCCAGCAGCCCAGGGGGCGGGAGGGCGGAGACCCAGTACTTC. Its translation is CASSPGGGRAETQYF. The V gene is TRBV7-2, the J gene TRBJ2-5, with a tentative D call TRBD2 (9 bases). V lost 5 bases, J lost 5 bases, and 18 bases lay in between. CDR1 and CDR2 from the germline V gene are SGHTA and FQGNSA. The CDR3 runs 15 residues.

This clonotype was counted many times. The chain has TRBV19 and TRBJ1-5; D unclear. V was pared by 5 bases and J by 3 bases, with 8 bases between. There are 13 residues in the CDR3. Looked up from germline, CDR1 is LNHDA and CDR2 is SQIVND (reference sequence). CDR3 sequence: CASSGVPNQPQHF. CDR3 DNA sequence: TGTGCCAGTAGTGGAGTTCCCAATCAGCCCCAGCATTTT.

This clonotype was recorded at least ten times. CDR3 in amino acids: CASSYRHRGSYEQYF. Written as DNA, the CDR3 is TGTGCCAGCAGTTACCGCCACAGGGGTTCCTACGAGCAGTACTTC. The rearrangement uses TRBV6-5 and TRBJ2-7, with TRBD1 matching over 7 bases. Germline V gives CDR1 MNHEY, CDR2 SVGAGI. The J segment lost 1 base and the V segment lost 2 bases, leaving 5 bases of the junction unmatched. The length of the CDR3 is 15 residues.

This clonotype was counted many times. This rearrangement joins TRBV2 to TRBJ2-7; D possibly corresponds to TRBD1 (6 bases). This CDR3 is built from 13 residues. From germline, CDR1 is SNHLY and CDR2 FYNNEI. V lost 4 bases to trimming and J lost 6 bases, with 13 bases between them. This CDR3 reads CASSATGGGEQYF. In nucleotides, the CDR3 is TGTGCCAGCAGTGCGACAGGAGGAGGCGAGCAGTACTTC.

The chain is built from TRBV6-1 and TRBJ1-2; D is undetermined. From germline, CDR1 is MNHNS and CDR2 SASEGT. The CDR3 extends over 12 amino acids. V shed 3 bases and J shed 4 bases, with 6 bases lying between them. The CDR3 sequence: CASSENLYGYTF. As DNA, the CDR3 is TGTGCCAGCAGTGAGAATCTCTATGGCTACACCTTC.

This clonotype was observed many times. This rearrangement joins TRBV12-3 or TRBV12-4 to TRBJ2-1; perhaps D is TRBD1 or TRBD2 (5 bases each). The CDR3 sequence is 16 residues long. The V end was cut by 1 base, the J end by 4 bases, with 14 bases between. CDR3 DNA: TGTGCCAGCAGTTTAGTGGCCGGGACCTTGTACAATGAGCAGTTCTTC. Its protein product is CASSLVAGTLYNEQFF.

The chain joins TRBV20-1 to TRBJ2-4; no reliable D call. The CDR3 runs 14 residues. CDR1 and CDR2 from the germline V gene are DFQATT and SNEGSKA (reference sequence). The V end lost 0 bases, the J end lost 4 bases, and 10 bases lay between the germline ends. CDR3 in DNA: TGCAGTGCTAGAGACAGAAGGCCGAAAAACATTCAGTACTTC. This translates into CSARDRRPKNIQYF.

The chain is built from TRBV5-5 and TRBJ2-3; D is undetermined. The CDR3 has 14 residues. The ends were cut back, 5 bases at V and 6 bases at J, with 16 bases in the middle. In germline, CDR1 is SGHKS, CDR2 YYEKEE (reference sequence). The CDR3 DNA follows: TGTGCCAGCAGATCCTTATCGGCCCAGGATACGCAGTATTTT. This gives the protein CASRSLSAQDTQYF.

This clonotype was recorded at least ten times. The rearrangement links TRBV6-1 to TRBJ2-7, with 7 bases that match TRBD2. This CDR3 is built from 15 residues. With 2 bases clipped from V and 0 bases from J, the junction kept 4 bases outside the gene matches. Germline values: CDR1 MNHNS, CDR2 SASEGT. The CDR3 loop reads CASSETWTSSYEQYF. DNA of the CDR3: TGTGCCAGCAGTGAAACCTGGACTAGCTCCTACGAGCAGTACTTC.

This clonotype was counted many times. The J gene is TRBJ2-5, the V gene TRBV6-1; D gene unclear. Between the trimmed V and J ends, which lost 4 bases and 6 bases, there was a span of 12 bases. CDR1 and CDR2 from the germline V gene are MNHNS and SASEGT. CDR3 size: 13 residues. The CDR3 DNA follows: TGTGCCAGCAGTGCGCTCAACGGTCAGACCCAGTACTTC. It encodes CASSALNGQTQYF.

The table lists this clonotype with many counts. The rearrangement joins TRBV20-1 to TRBJ2-7; D remains unclear. Trimming took 2 bases from V and 3 from J, leaving 14 bases between them. Germline values: CDR1 DFQATT, CDR2 SNEGSKA (reference sequence). CDR3 length: 14 residues. The CDR3 is CSARWPRHYYEQYF. The CDR3 coding sequence is TGCAGTGCTAGATGGCCAAGACACTACTACGAGCAGTACTTC.

The genes are TRBV19 and TRBJ1-1; 8 bases align to TRBD1. The V segment lost 6 bases and the J segment 8 bases; nucleotides outside the gene matches: 14. Germline V gives CDR1 LNHDA, CDR2 SQIVND (reference sequence). CDR3 length equals 15 residues. The CDR3 loop is CASRPGQAFSSEAFF. DNA for the CDR3: TGTGCCAGTAGACCGGGACAGGCCTTCTCCTCCGAAGCTTTCTTT.

A note on this clonotype: At one end, the junction sequence differs from germline, possibly due to a read error. This chain uses TRBV7-7 with TRBJ2-1; TRBD1 or TRBD2 may be the D gene (7 bases each). The CDR3 loop spans 18 amino acids. CDR1 SSHAT and CDR2 FNYEAQ come from the germline V gene (reference sequence). The CDR3 bases are TGTGCTAGCAGCTTAGGGGGAGGGACAGTTAAACCCTACAATGAGCAGTTCTTC. Translated: CASSLGGGTVKPYNEQFF.

This clonotype has ten or more counts. The gene calls are TRBV28 and TRBJ2-4, with 7 bases fitting TRBD1. Germline loops: CDR1 MDHEN, CDR2 SYDVKM. The ends lost 2 bases at V and 3 bases at J; junction bases unmatched: 1. This CDR3 is built from 14 residues. The CDR3 here is CASSLRDSKNIQYF. As DNA, the CDR3 is TGTGCCAGCAGTTTAAGGGACAGCAAAAACATTCAGTACTTC.

This chain joins TRBV19 and TRBJ2-7; 11 bases map to TRBD1. The CDR3 consists of 14 residues. The germline V gene encodes CDR1 LNHDA and CDR2 SQIVND (reference sequence). The V segment lost 7 bases and the J segment 7 bases; nucleotides outside the gene matches: 9. The CDR3 here is CASTPDRGLREQYF. The CDR3 region has the DNA TGTGCCAGTACCCCGGACAGGGGGCTTCGGGAGCAGTACTTC.

The gene calls are TRBV20-1 and TRBJ2-7; 11 bases agree with TRBD2. The J segment lost 0 bases and the V segment lost 2 bases, leaving 12 bases of the junction unmatched. Looked up from germline, CDR1 is DFQATT and CDR2 is SNEGSKA (reference sequence). This CDR3 comprises 18 residues. CDR3 sequence: CSARSTVGLAGASYEQYF. The CDR3 DNA sequence: TGCAGTGCTAGATCGACAGTTGGACTAGCGGGTGCCTCCTACGAGCAGTACTTC.

This clonotype was found many times. The chain joins TRBV7-2 to TRBJ2-5, with D possibly being TRBD1 or TRBD2 (5 bases each). Trimming stripped 6 bases from V and 4 bases from J, with 12 bases between. This CDR3 has 13 amino acids. Germline loops: CDR1 SGHTA, CDR2 FQGNSA. The CDR3 DNA reads as TGTGCCAGCAGGGGGCTAGCCGGAGAGACCCAGTACTTC. Protein sequence: CASRGLAGETQYF. Full variable domain (missing parts from reference TRBV7-2 and TRBJ2-5): GAGVSQSPSNKVTEKGKDVELRCDPISGHTALYWYRQSLGQGLEFLIYFQGNSAPDKSGLPSDRFSAERTGGSVSTLTIQRTQQEDSAVYLCASRGLAGETQYFGPGTRLLVL.

This clonotype was picked up many times. V is TRBV12-3 or TRBV12-4 and J is TRBJ2-7; D may be TRBD1 (5 bases). Trimming stripped 4 bases from V and 3 bases from J, with 19 bases between. The CDR3 sequence is 16 residues long. The CDR3 sequence: CASSSPRVGKYYEQYF. CDR3 nucleotide sequence: TGTGCCAGCAGTTCCCCCAGGGTAGGAAAATACTACGAGCAGTACTTC.

For the CDR3, the DNA is TGTGCCACCAGTGGGCCGGGACAGTTTTTTGGTGAGCAGTTCTTC. This encodes CATSGPGQFFGEQFF. V and J are TRBV24-1 and TRBJ2-1; 7 bases are shared with TRBD1. Unmatched junction bases numbered 12, after V lost 5 bases and J lost 9 bases. The CDR3 has 15 residues. Per the germline V gene, CDR1 is KGHDR and CDR2 is SFDVKD.

This clonotype was found many times. V gene TRBV4-2 combines with J gene TRBJ1-2; D remains unclear. This CDR3 has 15 amino acids. Germline values: CDR1 LGHNA, CDR2 YNFKEQ. Deletions cut 0 bases from V and 1 base from J, with 9 bases between. The CDR3 protein is CASSQDSEINYGYTF. The CDR3, as DNA: TGTGCCAGCAGCCAAGATTCCGAAATTAACTATGGCTACACCTTC.

A word on this clonotype: Its ends do not fully match the called genes, so a read error is possible. The gene calls are TRBV7-7 and TRBJ2-6, with a weak D call TRBD1 (6 bases). This CDR3 region has 16 residues. Germline-derived CDR1 and CDR2 are SSHAT and FNYEAQ (reference sequence). The CDR3 region is CASSPVQGSGANVLTF. The CDR3 DNA reads as TGTGCTAGCAGCCCGGTACAGGGCTCTGGGGCCAACGTCCTGACTTTC. The whole variable domain, remainder taken from reference TRBV7-7 and TRBJ2-6, is GAGVSQSPRYKVTKRGQDVTLRCDPISSHATLYWYQQALGQGPEFLTYFNYEAQPDKSGLPSDRFSAERPEGSISTLTIQRTEQRDSAMYRCASSPVQGSGANVLTFGAGSRLTVL.